This TCR beta chain emerged from a study of blood T cell repertoires in COVID-19. About the research overall: Samples came from the United States, Italy and Spain, spanning acute and convalescent COVID-19.

This clone appeared a few times. The CDR3 has 18 residues. Between the trimmed V and J ends, which lost 5 bases and 2 bases, there was a span of 25 bases. The V gene's germline CDR1 is MNHEY and CDR2 SMNVEV (reference sequence). In the original analysis: Reference gene primers were amplified, and this amplification served to estimate nucleated cell counts. Profiling relied on immunoSEQ multiplex PCR, and the TCRdb table lists in-frame clones only, not all of them. For V, J and clone size, that table is used; D and trimming come from the DNA. The table records over 250,000 clones, roughly 80% of them present only once.

Sequencing was carried out using peripheral blood. This receptor was identified in a woman between 50 and 59 years old who had recovered from COVID-19. The rearrangement joins TRBV27 to TRBJ2-7, with D perhaps TRBD1 (6 bases). In DNA, the CDR3 is TGTGCCAGCAGTCCCCTAGGGGGTGAGGGCATCCATCCCTACGAGCAGTACTTC. It specifies CASSPLGGEGIHPYEQYF.